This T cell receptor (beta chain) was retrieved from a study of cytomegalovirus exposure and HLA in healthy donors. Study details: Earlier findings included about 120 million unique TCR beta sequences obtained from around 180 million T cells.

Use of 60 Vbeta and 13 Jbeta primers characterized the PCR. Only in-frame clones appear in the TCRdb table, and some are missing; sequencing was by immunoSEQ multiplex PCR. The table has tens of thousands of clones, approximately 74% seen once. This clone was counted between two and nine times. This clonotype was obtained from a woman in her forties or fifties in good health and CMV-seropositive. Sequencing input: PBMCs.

The CDR3 DNA is TGTGCCAGCAGCCACGGGGCAGGGGGTACCTGGGAGCAGTACTTC. It translates to CASSHGAGGTWEQYF. The chain uses TRBV6-1 and TRBJ2-5; TRBD1 agrees at 7 bases. The ends lost 6 bases at V and 11 bases at J; junction bases unmatched: 18. The CDR3 length is 15 residues. Germline values: CDR1 MNHNS, CDR2 SASEGT.